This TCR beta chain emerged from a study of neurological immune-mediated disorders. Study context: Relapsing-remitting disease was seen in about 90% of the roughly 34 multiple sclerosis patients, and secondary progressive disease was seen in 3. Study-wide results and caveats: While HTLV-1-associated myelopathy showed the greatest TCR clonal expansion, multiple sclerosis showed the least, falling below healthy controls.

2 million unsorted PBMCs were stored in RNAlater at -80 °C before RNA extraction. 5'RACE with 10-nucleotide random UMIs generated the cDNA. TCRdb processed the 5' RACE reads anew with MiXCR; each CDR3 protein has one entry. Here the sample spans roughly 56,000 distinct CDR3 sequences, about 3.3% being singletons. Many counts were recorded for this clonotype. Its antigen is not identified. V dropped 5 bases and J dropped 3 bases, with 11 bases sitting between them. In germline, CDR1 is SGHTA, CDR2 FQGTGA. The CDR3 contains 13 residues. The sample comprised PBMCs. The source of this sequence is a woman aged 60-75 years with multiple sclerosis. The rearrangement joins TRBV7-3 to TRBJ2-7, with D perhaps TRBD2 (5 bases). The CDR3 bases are TGTGCCAGCAGCGCCGGGGATCACTACGAGCAGTACTTC. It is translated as CASSAGDHYEQYF. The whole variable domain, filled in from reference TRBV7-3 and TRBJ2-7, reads GAGVSQTPSNKVTEKGKYVELRCDPISGHTALYWYRQSLGQGPEFLIYFQGTGAADDSGLPNDRFFAVRPEGSVSTLKIQRTERGDSAVYLCASSAGDHYEQYFGPGTRLTVT.